This is a list of T cell receptor beta chains from one sample in a study of T cells in Graves' hyperthyroidism and ophthalmopathy. TCRdb ran MiXCR on the multiplex PCR reads and lists one entry per CDR3 protein. The sample lists around 380,000 distinct CDR3 sequences; approximately 13% were seen once. Source material: blood. These receptors were taken from a man aged 25-45 years with Graves' hyperthyroidism that later progressed to Graves' ophthalmopathy. Both conserved end residues are part of each CDR3. D genes are given only for firm matches. Not all rows give a size; the values are once, few, many and, for expanded clones, a class.

CASSRNEDGYTF | TGTGCCAGCAGTCGGAATGAGGACGGCTACACCTTC | 12 | TRBJ1-2 | TRBV2 | NA | NA
CASSYSWGGPQRYNEQFF | TGTGCCAGCAGTTACTCGTGGGGGGGGCCTCAACGGTACAATGAGCAGTTCTTC | 18 | TRBJ2-1 | TRBV6-2/TRBV6-3 | many | NA
CASSPHGQVNYGYTF | TGTGCCAGCAGCCCTCATGGACAGGTCAACTATGGCTACACCTTC | 15 | TRBJ1-2 | TRBV11-3 | many | TRBD1
CASSSPGLGANVLTF | TGTGCCAGCAGCTCCCCGGGGCTCGGGGCCAACGTCCTGACTTTC | 15 | TRBJ2-6 | TRBV5-4 | NA | NA
CASSSGLATDTQYF | TGCGCCAGCAGCTCGGGACTAGCGACAGATACGCAGTATTTT | 14 | TRBJ2-3 | TRBV5-1 | NA | TRBD2
CSVPGTGNTGELFF | TGCAGCGTTCCCGGGACAGGGAACACCGGGGAGCTGTTTTTT | 14 | TRBJ2-2 | TRBV29-1 | NA | TRBD1
CASSLVGVAKNIQYF | TGTGCCAGCAGCTTGGTAGGGGTGGCCAAAAACATTCAGTACTTC | 15 | TRBJ2-4 | TRBV13 | NA | NA
CASSSPSSYNSPLHF | TGTGCCAGCAGCTCCCCAAGCTCCTATAATTCACCCCTCCACTTT | 15 | TRBJ1-6 | TRBV7-9 | NA | NA
CASSLVVRGSRANVLTF | TGTGCCAGCAGTTTAGTGGTACGGGGGTCTCGGGCCAACGTCCTGACTTTC | 17 | TRBJ2-6 | TRBV12-3/TRBV12-4 | few | NA
CSPLRIQGAMAEAFF | TGCAGCCCGCTAAGAATACAGGGGGCAATGGCTGAAGCTTTCTTT | 15 | TRBJ1-1 | TRBV29-1 | NA | TRBD1
CASSLTSPDSIGYTF | TGCGCCAGCAGCCTAACCTCCCCGGACAGTATTGGCTACACCTTC | 15 | TRBJ1-2 | TRBV4-1 | few | NA
CSARDVRLAGGPHYNEQFF | TGCAGTGCTAGAGATGTGAGACTAGCGGGGGGGCCCCATTACAATGAGCAGTTCTTC | 19 | TRBJ2-1 | TRBV20-1 | NA | TRBD2
CASSLRSPVAEQYF | TGTGCCAGCAGTTTACGGTCCCCGGTGGCCGAGCAGTACTTC | 14 | TRBJ2-7 | TRBV28 | many | NA
CASSPRVGTGPYGYTF | TGTGCCAGCAGCCCTAGGGTGGGGACAGGACCTTATGGCTACACCTTC | 16 | TRBJ1-2 | TRBV7-9 | many | TRBD1
CASSSRVVNTEAFF | TGTGCCAGCAGTTCCCGGGTCGTGAACACTGAAGCTTTCTTT | 14 | TRBJ1-1 | TRBV6-1 | many | NA
CASSSALRDTQYF | TGTGCCAGCAGCTCGGCCCTACGGGATACGCAGTATTTT | 13 | TRBJ2-3 | TRBV7-3 | few | NA